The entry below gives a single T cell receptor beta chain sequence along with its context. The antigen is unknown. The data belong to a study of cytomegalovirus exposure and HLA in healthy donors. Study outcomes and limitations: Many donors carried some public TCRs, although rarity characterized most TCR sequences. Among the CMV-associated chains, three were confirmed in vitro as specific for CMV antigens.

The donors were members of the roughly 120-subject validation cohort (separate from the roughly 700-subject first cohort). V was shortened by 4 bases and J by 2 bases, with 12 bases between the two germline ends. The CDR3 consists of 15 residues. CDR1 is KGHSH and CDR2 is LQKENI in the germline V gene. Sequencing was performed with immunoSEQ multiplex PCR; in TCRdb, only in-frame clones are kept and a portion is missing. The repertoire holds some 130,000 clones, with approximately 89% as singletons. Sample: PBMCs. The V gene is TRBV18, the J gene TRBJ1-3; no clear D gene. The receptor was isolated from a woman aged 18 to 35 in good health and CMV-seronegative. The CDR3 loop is CASSRQSNAGNTIYF. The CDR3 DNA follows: TGTGCCAGCTCACGACAAAGTAATGCTGGAAACACCATATATTTT. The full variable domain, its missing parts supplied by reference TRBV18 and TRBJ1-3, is NAGVMQNPRHLVRRRGQEARLRCSPMKGHSHVYWYRQLPEEGLKFMVYLQKENIIDESGMPKERFSAEFPKEGPSILRIQQVVRGDSAAYFCASSRQSNAGNTIYFGEGSWLTVV.